This T cell receptor (beta chain) was identified in a study of neurological immune-mediated disorders. For the unsorted libraries, 2 million PBMCs stored at -80 C served as input. Germline V CDR1 and CDR2: DFQATT, SNEGSKA (reference sequence). Trimming cost V 4 bases and J 2 bases, with 16 bases left between them. The CDR3 covers 15 residues. TCRdb used MiXCR to reprocess the 5' RACE reads, holding one entry per CDR3 protein. Of roughly 60,000 distinct CDR3 sequences listed, about an eighth are singletons. This clonotype was observed at least ten times. Specimen: PBMCs. The sequence derives from a man aged 60-69 years in good health. V gene TRBV20-1 combines with J gene TRBJ2-3, with a tentative D call TRBD2 (7 bases). The CDR3 nucleotides read TGCAGTGCTAAGACGGGGGGCCGTTACACAGATACGCAGTATTTT. It translates to CSAKTGGRYTDTQYF.